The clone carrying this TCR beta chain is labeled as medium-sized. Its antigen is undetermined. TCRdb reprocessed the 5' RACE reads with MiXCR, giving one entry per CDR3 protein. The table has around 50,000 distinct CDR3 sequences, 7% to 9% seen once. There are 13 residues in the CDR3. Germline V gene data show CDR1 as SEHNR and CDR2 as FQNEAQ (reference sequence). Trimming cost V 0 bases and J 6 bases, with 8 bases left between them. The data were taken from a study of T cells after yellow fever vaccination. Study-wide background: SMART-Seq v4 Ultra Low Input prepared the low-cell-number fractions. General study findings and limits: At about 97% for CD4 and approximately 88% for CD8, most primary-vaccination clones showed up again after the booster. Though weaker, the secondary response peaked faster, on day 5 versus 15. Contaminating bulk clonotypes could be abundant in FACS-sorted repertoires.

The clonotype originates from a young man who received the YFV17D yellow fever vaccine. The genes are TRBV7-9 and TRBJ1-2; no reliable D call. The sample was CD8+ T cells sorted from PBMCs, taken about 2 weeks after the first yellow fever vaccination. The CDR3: CASSLANGNGYTF. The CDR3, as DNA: TGTGCCAGCAGCTTAGCGAACGGGAATGGCTACACCTTC.